These T cell receptor beta chains were read from a single sample in a study of T cells after yellow fever vaccination. MiXCR was run by TCRdb on the 5' RACE reads, yielding one entry per CDR3 protein. The data show about 360,000 distinct CDR3 sequences, 6.2% seen once. The input for sequencing was PBMCs, taken 5 days after the yellow fever booster vaccination. The receptors originated from a man under 40 who received the YFV17D yellow fever vaccine. CDR3s include the opening cysteine and the closing phenylalanine or tryptophan. The D gene is left open where the match is weak. Clone size is given for some rows only: seen once, a few or many times, or a class if the clone is expanded.

. . TRBJ2-5 TRBV7-2 TGTGCCAGCAGCTTAGATGTGAGAGAGACCCAGTACTTC CASSLDVRETQYF
many . TRBJ2-5 TRBV15 TGTGCCACCAGCAGAGGGGGAAGAGGGGCAAGAGAGACCCAGTACTTC CATSRGGRGARETQYF
. . TRBJ2-3 TRBV6-1 TGTGCCAGCAGTGGAAGATTCGCAGATACGCAGTATTTT CASSGRFADTQYF
few TRBD1 TRBJ1-1 TRBV7-8 TGTGCCAGCAGCTCAGGACAGGTTGAAGCTTTCTTT CASSSGQVEAFF
. . TRBJ1-1 TRBV29-1 TGCAGCGTTGTTGGGGCCCTGAACACTGAAGCTTTCTTT CSVVGALNTEAFF
many TRBD1 TRBJ2-2 TRBV28 TGTGCCAGCAGTTTTGTGGACAGGGGGCTGTTTTTT CASSFVDRGLFF
few TRBD2 TRBJ2-5 TRBV27 TGTGCCAGCAGTCCTAAGACTAGCGAGGAGACCCAGTACTTC CASSPKTSEETQYF
many . TRBJ2-7 TRBV4-3 TGCGCCAGCAGCCAAGATCTACAGTCTAGCTACGAGCAGTACTTC CASSQDLQSSYEQYF
. . TRBJ1-1 TRBV7-2 TGTGCCAGCAGCAAGGGAGTCCGGGAGAAGGGAGCTTTCTTT CASSKGVREKGAFF
. TRBD1 TRBJ2-3 TRBV20-1 TGCAGTGCTAGTACCCCCCGGGACAGGTTTGATAAGTATTTT CSASTPRDRFDKYF
. . TRBJ2-1 TRBV7-6 TGTGCCAGCAGCTCCAACTTAGTAGGTGACAGTGAGCAGTTCTTC CASSSNLVGDSEQFF